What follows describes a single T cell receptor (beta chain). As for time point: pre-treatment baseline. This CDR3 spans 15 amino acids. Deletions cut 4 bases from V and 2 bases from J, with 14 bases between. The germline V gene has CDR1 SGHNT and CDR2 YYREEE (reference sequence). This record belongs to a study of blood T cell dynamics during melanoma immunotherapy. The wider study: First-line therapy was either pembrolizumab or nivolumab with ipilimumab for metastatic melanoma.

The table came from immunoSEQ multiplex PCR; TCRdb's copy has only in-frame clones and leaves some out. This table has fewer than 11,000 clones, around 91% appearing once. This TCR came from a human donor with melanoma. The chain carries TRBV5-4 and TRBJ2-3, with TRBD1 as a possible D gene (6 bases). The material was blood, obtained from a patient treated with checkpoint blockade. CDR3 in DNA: TGTGCCAGCAGCCTAACAGGGTCCGTCACAGATACGCAGTATTTT. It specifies CASSLTGSVTDTQYF.